The 10 T cell receptor beta chains reported below all come from one sample, sequenced in a study of blood T cell repertoires in COVID-19. Clones were sequenced by immunoSEQ multiplex PCR, and TCRdb holds only the in-frame ones, with some missing. The table lists approximately 51,000 clones, around 82% of them singletons, with 12% to 15% in the top ten. The sample comprised peripheral blood. The receptors were gathered from a human donor in a cohort sampled during active COVID-19.

The chain recombines TRBV28 with TRBJ1-2; 10 bases fit TRBD1. The trim removed 5 bases at V and 2 bases at J, leaving 17 bases unmatched. CDR3 length equals 19 residues. Germline loops: CDR1 MDHEN, CDR2 SYDVKM. CDR3 residues: CASSHTRDRGRKLNYGYTF. As DNA, the CDR3 is TGTGCCAGCAGTCATACCCGAGACAGGGGGCGCAAGTTAAACTATGGCTACACCTTC.

The chain couples TRBV27 to TRBJ2-7; D is possibly TRBD2 (6 bases). Germline CDR1 reads MNHEY; CDR2 reads SMNVEV (reference sequence). Deletions cut 4 bases from V and 1 base from J, with 26 bases between. The CDR3 is 19 amino acids. The CDR3 loop reads CASSWIITGDRILSYEQYF. The CDR3 coding sequence is TGTGCCAGCAGTTGGATTATTACGGGAGACAGAATACTTTCCTACGAGCAGTACTTC.

The chain employs TRBV6-6 and TRBJ1-5; unclear D gene. V was cut by 8 bases and J by 6 bases, with 8 bases left in between. The length of the CDR3 is 11 residues. The germline V gene encodes CDR1 MNHNY and CDR2 SVGAGI (reference sequence). The CDR3 nucleotides read TGTGCCAGCGCAGGAGGTCAGCCCCAGCATTTT. Amino acid sequence: CASAGGQPQHF.

The chain is built from TRBV20-1 and TRBJ2-2, with D uncertain. This CDR3 has 11 amino acids. Germline CDR1 is DFQATT and CDR2 is SNEGSKA (reference sequence). V gave up 0 bases and J gave up 8 bases, with 4 bases separating them. CDR3 in DNA: TGCAGTGCTAGAGATCCGGGGGAGCTGTTTTTT. Translating gives CSARDPGELFF.

The V and J genes are TRBV27 and TRBJ2-7; TRBD1 might be the D (6 bases). Germline CDR1 is MNHEY and CDR2 is SMNVEV (reference sequence). Trimming cost V 5 bases and J 6 bases, with 14 bases left between them. The CDR3 has 13 residues. The CDR3 here is CASSQRYRAEQYF. The CDR3, as DNA: TGTGCCAGCAGTCAGCGGTACAGGGCCGAGCAGTACTTC.

V and J are TRBV19 and TRBJ1-5, with D perhaps matching TRBD1 (5 bases). Germline V CDR1 and CDR2: LNHDA, SQIVND (reference sequence). The CDR3 runs to 13 residues. V gave up 9 bases and J gave up 2 bases, with 11 bases separating them. CDR3 nucleotides: TGTGCCAGCTCAGGGATCGGCAATCAGCCCCAGCATTTT. Translation gives CASSGIGNQPQHF.

A single count supports this clone. The chain couples TRBV5-1 to TRBJ2-1; tentatively, D is TRBD2 (5 bases). V was pared by 1 base and J by 6 bases, with 5 bases between. The germline CDR1 and CDR2 sequences are SGHRS and YFSETQ. The CDR3 runs 12 residues. CDR3 amino acids: CASSLTSNEQFF. The CDR3 DNA sequence: TGCGCCAGCAGCTTGACTAGCAATGAGCAGTTCTTC.

The V and J genes are TRBV9 and TRBJ2-5, with 7 bases matching TRBD2. V lost 0 bases and J lost 2; bases outside the gene matches: 4. This CDR3 is 15 amino acids long. The germline gives CDR1 SGDLS, CDR2 YYNGEE. Written as DNA, the CDR3 is TGTGCCAGCAGCGTAGGCATTAGCGGGCAAGAGACCCAGTACTTC. Translating gives CASSVGISGQETQYF.

J is TRBJ2-7 and V is TRBV19, with D tentatively TRBD1 (6 bases). Trimming stripped 2 bases from V and 5 bases from J, with 19 bases between. The CDR3 has 16 residues. Looked up from germline, CDR1 is LNHDA and CDR2 is SQIVND (reference sequence). In DNA, the CDR3 is TGTGCCAGTAGTATATCAGATTGGTCCGGACAGAACGAGCAGTACTTC. Protein sequence: CASSISDWSGQNEQYF.

The count of this clone is one. The chain is built from TRBV27 and TRBJ2-7, with 7 positions matching TRBD1. Losses at the gene ends were 4 bases for V and 4 bases for J; bases not matched to a gene: 10. The germline CDR1 and CDR2 sequences are MNHEY and SMNVEV (reference sequence). This CDR3 is 15 amino acids long. The CDR3 DNA reads as TGTGCCAGCAGTTCCCCCCGACAGGGATCATACGAGCAGTACTTC. Encoded protein: CASSSPRQGSYEQYF.